At least ten counts were recorded for the clone carrying this T cell receptor beta chain. Its antigen is not known. These data belong to a study of spatial heterogeneity in lung cancer. In the study overall: Tumor-region TCR transcript counts correlated strongly with a T cell module score from matched bulk RNA-seq.

TCR cDNA molecules were tagged individually, and each one carried a unique molecular identifier. One entry per CDR3 protein, called by TCRdb with MiXCR from the 5' RACE reads. The sample carries about 14,000 distinct CDR3 sequences, more than 3% recorded once. The time point: sample taken at primary tumor resection. Without sorting, whole RNA was sequenced from tumor, nontumor lung or frozen PBMC. The CDR3 is made up of 17 amino acids. V lost 4 bases to trimming and J lost 0 bases; unmatched junction nucleotides: 10. CDR1 and CDR2 (germline): SGHNT, YYREEE (reference sequence). The study, taken as a whole, reports: Tracking of tumor mutation counts was seen in expanded intratumoral alpha and beta TCR counts.

This sample comprised lung tumor tissue, obtained at surgery. The clonotype was recovered from a male donor with early-stage non-small cell lung cancer. The J gene is TRBJ1-5, the V gene TRBV5-4; 7 positions match TRBD1. This CDR3 is CASSQGGPGASNQPQHF. The CDR3 DNA reads as TGTGCCAGCAGCCAGGGGGGGCCAGGGGCTAGCAATCAGCCCCAGCATTTT. Drawing the rest from reference TRBV5-4 and TRBJ1-5, the complete variable domain is ETGVTQSPTHLIKTRGQQVTLRCSSQSGHNTVSWYQQALGQGPQFIFQYYREEENGRGNFPPRFSGLQFPNYSSELNVNALELDDSALYLCASSQGGPGASNQPQHFGDGTRLSIL.